What follows are 22 T cell receptor beta chains derived from one specimen sequenced in a study of PD-1 blockade in classical Hodgkin lymphoma. Sequenced by immunoSEQ multiplex PCR; TCRdb stores in-frame clones only, minus some. The table has approximately 89,000 clones, roughly 84% seen once. No patient escaped relapse after autologous stem cell transplantation, and brentuximab vedotin exposure varied. The material was peripheral blood mononuclear cells (PBMCs), obtained at baseline. The receptors come from a human donor with classical Hodgkin lymphoma.

The gene calls are TRBV5-2 and TRBJ2-1; the D segment call TRBD2 is taken from the table without a DNA check. TRBV5-2 has pseudogene status. This CDR3 spans 15 amino acids. Here the CDR3 reads CASSPSSGTYNEQFF. The DNA for the CDR3 is TGCGCCAGCAGCCCCTCTAGCGGTACCTACAATGAGCAGTTCTTC.

The chain uses TRBV27 and TRBJ1-2, with 8 bases lining up with TRBD1. This CDR3 is built from 13 residues. The V gene's germline CDR1 is MNHEY and CDR2 SMNVEV (reference sequence). V dropped 6 bases and J dropped 8; count of bases not matched to a gene: 8. The CDR3 DNA follows: TGTGCCAGCAGACCTCAGGGGGCAGGGGGCTACACCTTC. This codes for CASRPQGAGGYTF.

The chain recombines TRBV5-4 with TRBJ1-5; D gene unclear. Germline CDR1 reads SGHNT; CDR2 reads YYREEE (reference sequence). The CDR3 spans 15 residues. Trimming left V 4 bases short and J 0 bases short, with 11 bases between. DNA for the CDR3: TGTGCCAGCAGCCTAGAGACGCATAGCAATCAGCCCCAGCATTTT. Amino acid sequence: CASSLETHSNQPQHF.

The sample holds a few counts of this clone. The chain carries TRBV7-9 and TRBJ2-1; possible D gene TRBD2, 6 bases. Germline lookup yields CDR1 SEHNR and CDR2 FQNEAQ (reference sequence). V was pared by 4 bases and J by 7 bases, with 14 bases between. CDR3 length: 14 residues. The CDR3 spells CASSYGTLNNEQFF. DNA of the CDR3: TGTGCCAGCAGCTACGGGACTCTAAATAATGAGCAGTTCTTC.

There are a few counts of this clone. This rearrangement joins TRBV29-1 to TRBJ2-7; 8 bases are a match to TRBD2. This CDR3 is 12 amino acids long. Germline CDR1 is SQVTM and CDR2 is ANQGSEA. Trimming cost V 2 bases and J 7 bases; bases outside gene matches: 4. The CDR3 nucleotides are TGCAGCGTTGAAAGGTCGGGAGGGGAGCAGTACTTC. Translating it yields CSVERSGGEQYF.

The chain carries TRBV12-5 and TRBJ1-2; TRBD1 matches 7 bases. The CDR3 totals 15 residues. Germline lookup yields CDR1 LGHNT and CDR2 FRNRAP. Germline trimming cut 8 bases from V and 1 base from J; bases unmatched to any gene: 10. The CDR3 sequence: CASSGQSFYNYGYTF. In DNA, the CDR3 is TGTGCTAGTTCGGGACAGTCCTTTTATAACTATGGCTACACCTTC.

V gene TRBV13 combines with J gene TRBJ1-1; D may be TRBD1 (5 bases). CDR3 length: 15 residues. V lost 1 base to trimming and J lost 5 bases, with 14 bases between them. In germline, CDR1 is PRHDT, CDR2 FYEKMQ (reference sequence). The CDR3 region has the DNA TGTGCCAGCAGCTTAGAGTCCAGGGTGGGGACTGAAGCTTTCTTT. It yields the protein CASSLESRVGTEAFF.

The J gene is TRBJ1-5, the V gene TRBV30; D gene ambiguous. The CDR3 extends over 13 amino acids. The ends were cut back, 3 bases at V and 3 bases at J, with 9 bases in the middle. Germline CDR1 and CDR2: GTSNPN and SVGIG (reference sequence). The CDR3 reads CAWSAGVNQPQHF. The CDR3 DNA reads as TGTGCCTGGAGCGCAGGAGTCAATCAGCCCCAGCATTTT. Combining the CDR3 with reference TRBV30 and TRBJ1-5 gives the whole variable domain SQTIHQWPATLVQPVGSPLSLECTVEGTSNPNLYWYRQAAGRGLQLLFYSVGIGQISSEVPQNLSASRPQDRQFILSSKKLLLSDSGFYLCAWSAGVNQPQHFGDGTRLSIL.

V usage is TRBV9 and J usage is TRBJ2-7; D not certain. CDR3 size: 15 residues. The germline V and J ends were trimmed by 4 bases and 6 bases, with 20 bases remaining between them. The germline V gene has CDR1 SGDLS and CDR2 YYNGEE. CDR3 sequence: CASSSQDPSRGEQYF. CDR3 DNA: TGTGCCAGCAGCTCCCAAGACCCGTCCCGTGGCGAGCAGTACTTC.

The chain recombines TRBV5-5 with TRBJ2-1, with TRBD2 matching over 9 bases. CDR3 length equals 16 residues. CDR1 and CDR2 (germline): SGHKS, YYEKEE (reference sequence). V shed 0 bases and J 1 base; nucleotides not matched to a gene: 2. This chain's CDR3 is CASSLGLAASYNEQFF. In nucleotides, the CDR3 is TGTGCCAGCAGCTTGGGACTAGCGGCTTCCTACAATGAGCAGTTCTTC.

This clone is categorized as medium-sized. This chain links TRBV27 with TRBJ2-3; 11 bases line up with TRBD2. V gave up 6 bases and J gave up 5 bases; unmatched junction bases: 7. Germline assignment: CDR1 MNHEY and CDR2 SMNVEV (reference sequence). The CDR3 is 15 residues long. In DNA form, the CDR3 reads TGTGCCAGCAGGCTTAGCGGGAGGGGGGGAGATACGCAGTATTTT. Amino acids: CASRLSGRGGDTQYF.

The rearrangement joins TRBV28 to TRBJ2-5; 7 nucleotides align to TRBD2. CDR3 size: 15 residues. Germline V gives CDR1 MDHEN, CDR2 SYDVKM. The V and J ends lost 3 bases and 5 bases, in that order; junction bases with no gene match: 9. CDR3 in amino acids: CASSFYGGGTETQYF. CDR3 DNA: TGTGCCAGCAGTTTCTACGGCGGGGGAACGGAGACCCAGTACTTC.

The chain carries TRBV25-1 and TRBJ2-4; 11 nucleotides agree with TRBD1. This CDR3 is 16 amino acids long. V was clipped by 4 bases and J by 6 bases; unmatched bases: 8. The germline V gene encodes CDR1 MGHDK and CDR2 SYGVNS. The CDR3 sequence is CASSAVGGTGGNIQYF. In nucleotides, the CDR3 is TGTGCCAGCAGTGCCGTCGGGGGGACAGGGGGAAACATTCAGTACTTC.

V gene TRBV5-4 combines with J gene TRBJ2-7; D is perhaps TRBD1 (5 bases). The CDR3 is 14 residues long. Germline V gives CDR1 SGHNT, CDR2 YYREEE (reference sequence). Trimming cost V 3 bases and J 2 bases, with 12 bases left between them. The CDR3 is CASSSATAPYEQYF. CDR3 nucleotides: TGTGCCAGCAGCTCCGCGACAGCCCCCTACGAGCAGTACTTC.

CDR3 in DNA: TGTGCCAGCAGTGTTCGGACGCCCTACGAGCAGTACTTC. Translated: CASSVRTPYEQYF. The V gene is TRBV6-1, the J gene TRBJ2-7, with no clear D. V was cut by 4 bases and J by 2 bases, with 9 bases left in between. CDR3 length: 13 residues. From germline, CDR1 is MNHNS and CDR2 SASEGT.

The V gene is TRBV28, the J gene TRBJ1-2, with TRBD1 as a possible D gene (5 bases). The ends were cut back, 3 bases at V and 8 bases at J, with 10 bases in the middle. CDR1 is MDHEN, CDR2 SYDVKM, per germline. CDR3 length: 12 residues. The CDR3 nucleotides read TGTGCCAGCAGTTTTAGGGGTCACGGCTACACCTTC. It specifies CASSFRGHGYTF.

The chain has TRBV5-4 and TRBJ2-7; TRBD2 matches at 8 bases. V lost 4 bases, J lost 5 bases, and 8 bases stayed unmatched. The CDR3 spans 14 residues. CDR1 is SGHNT, CDR2 YYREEE, per germline (reference sequence). CDR3 residues: CASSRPGAGDEQYF. The CDR3 DNA reads as TGTGCCAGCAGCCGCCCCGGAGCGGGAGACGAGCAGTACTTC. Full variable domain (rest looked up from reference TRBV5-4 and TRBJ2-7): ETGVTQSPTHLIKTRGQQVTLRCSSQSGHNTVSWYQQALGQGPQFIFQYYREEENGRGNFPPRFSGLQFPNYSSELNVNALELDDSALYLCASSRPGAGDEQYFGPGTRLTVT.

The rearrangement uses TRBV5-8 and TRBJ2-1; 12 nucleotides match TRBD2. Germline lookup yields CDR1 SGHTS and CDR2 YDEGEE. The CDR3 has 20 residues. Trimming removed 4 bases from V and 0 bases from J; junction bases left unmatched: 14. DNA of the CDR3: TGTGCCAGCAGCCGCGCCGGGACTAGCGGGTCCGAAAGCTCCTACAATGAGCAGTTCTTC. Translated, it gives CASSRAGTSGSESSYNEQFF.

The genes are TRBV14 and TRBJ2-2; 11 bases are shared with TRBD2. Germline V gene data show CDR1 as SGHDN and CDR2 as FVKESK. The length of the CDR3 is 15 residues. Germline trimming cut 4 bases from V and 5 bases from J; bases unmatched to any gene: 3. CDR3: CASSPRLAGTGELFF. CDR3 nucleotides: TGTGCCAGCAGCCCTAGACTAGCGGGAACCGGGGAGCTGTTTTTT.

This clone was counted a few times. The rearrangement links TRBV28 to TRBJ1-5, with D uncertain. V was shortened by 6 bases and J by 2 bases, with 11 bases between the two germline ends. The CDR3 runs to 14 residues. Germline V gene data show CDR1 as MDHEN and CDR2 as SYDVKM. CDR3 bases: TGTGCCAGCAGGAGGGTATGGGGCAATCAGCCCCAGCATTTT. Encoded protein: CASRRVWGNQPQHF.

The chain employs TRBV5-1 and TRBJ1-4; tentative D call: TRBD1 (5 bases). The V gene's germline CDR1 is SGHRS and CDR2 YFSETQ. Trimming stripped 4 bases from V and 8 bases from J, with 15 bases between. The CDR3 totals 14 residues. CDR3: CASSRDLQGEKLFF. Written as DNA, the CDR3 is TGCGCCAGCAGCCGGGACTTACAAGGCGAAAAACTGTTTTTT.

The chain carries TRBV11-2 and TRBJ1-1; D is uncertain. V dropped 0 bases and J dropped 1 base, with 6 bases sitting between them. CDR1 is SGHAT and CDR2 is FQNNGV in the germline V gene. This CDR3 contains 14 residues. CDR3 sequence: CASSLDPGNTEAFF. As DNA, the CDR3 is TGTGCCAGCAGCTTAGATCCAGGGAACACTGAAGCTTTCTTT.